This T cell receptor (beta chain) was sequenced during a study of T cells after posttransplantation cyclophosphamide. This clone showed up many times. This CDR3 is built from 13 residues. The germline V gene has CDR1 SGHAT and CDR2 FQNNGV. Trimming stripped 6 bases from V and 10 bases from J, with 16 bases between. Repertoires were generated with immunoSEQ multiplex PCR, while TCRdb's copy carries only in-frame clones and drops some. This sample has around 44,000 clones, each found more than once. Sample: PBMCs. This clonotype was obtained from a man aged 35-49 years in good health, CMV-negative, and a related stem cell transplant donor. V usage is TRBV11-2 and J usage is TRBJ2-1; a possible D gene is TRBD2 (5 bases). For the CDR3, the DNA is TGTGCCAGCAGTCCCCTCGTGACGGGAGAGCAGTTCTTC. Amino acids: CASSPLVTGEQFF. The full variable domain, rest sourced from reference TRBV11-2 and TRBJ2-1, is EAGVAQSPRYKIIEKRQSVAFWCNPISGHATLYWYQQILGQGPKLLIQFQNNGVVDDSQLPKDRFSAERLKGVDSTLKIQPAKLEDSAVYLCASSPLVTGEQFFGPGTRLTVL.